These 3 T cell receptor beta chains originate from one sample sequenced in a study of T cell changes during pregnancy in multiple sclerosis. Assay used: immunoSEQ multiplex PCR; TCRdb lists only in-frame clones, some missing. The data hold about 79,000 clones, with around nine tenths observed a single time. The sample was CD4+ T cells from peripheral blood mononuclear cells, taken in the second trimester of pregnancy. The origin of the receptors is a female donor with multiple sclerosis, enrolled in a pregnancy study.

The CDR3 nucleotides read TGTGCCATCAGTGAGAGACCCGGCGGGAACACCATATATTTT. Translating gives CAISERPGGNTIYF. The chain uses TRBV10-3 and TRBJ1-3; unclear D gene. V dropped 2 bases and J dropped 7 bases, with 12 bases sitting between them. Germline V lookup: CDR1 ENHRY, CDR2 SYGVKD. This CDR3 has 14 residues.

This clone was seen a few times. This chain joins TRBV20-1 and TRBJ1-4; no firm D call. The CDR3 is 11 residues long. Deletions cut 4 bases from V and 11 bases from J, with 11 bases between. From germline, CDR1 is DFQATT and CDR2 SNEGSKA (reference sequence). The CDR3 reads CSANVGDKLFF. The DNA for the CDR3 is TGCAGTGCTAATGTCGGAGACAAACTGTTTTTT.

The rearrangement joins TRBV13 to TRBJ2-7; D may be TRBD2 (5 bases). Trimming pared 3 bases from V and 0 bases from J, leaving 6 bases between. This CDR3 is 13 amino acids long. CDR1 PRHDT and CDR2 FYEKMQ come from the germline V gene (reference sequence). DNA for the CDR3: TGTGCCAGCAGCTTCCGGGACTCCTACGAGCAGTACTTC. Amino acids: CASSFRDSYEQYF.